This T cell receptor beta chain was sequenced during a study of T cell changes during pregnancy in multiple sclerosis (dated by TCRdb to about 2019). About the investigation overall: The study looked at changes in the T cell repertoire across pregnancy in women with multiple sclerosis.

Library preparation used the immunoSEQ multiplex PCR assay. What TCRdb holds here is the immuneACCESS table cut down to in-frame rearrangements. Part of the clones is not present; checked against another copy, under half of the missing clones reflect an unresolved V gene, and the others are unexplained. The sample table holds about 89,000 clones, of which 85% to 95% were seen once. The top ten constitute around 1.8% of the sample. The germline V gene (reference sequence) specifies MNHEY as CDR1 and SMNVEV as CDR2. V and J lose 5 bases and 10 bases, and a span of 15 bases separates them. The CDR3 numbers 13 residues from cysteine through phenylalanine. Here the CDR3 DNA is all that survives: 39 bases in frame from base 1. On this clone itself: The antigen it recognizes is unknown. The sample holds no much larger clone one base away, and base qualities are not on file.

The rearrangement joined TRBV27 to TRBJ2-1, and TRBD2 may be the D gene, going by 5 matching bases. The sample consisted of peripheral blood, taken after pregnancy. The source of this sequence is a female donor in good health, enrolled as a control in a pregnancy study. Read as DNA, the sequence is TGTGCCAGCAGTACCGGACTTTTTTTAGAGCAGTTCTTC. This translates into CASSTGLFLEQFF.